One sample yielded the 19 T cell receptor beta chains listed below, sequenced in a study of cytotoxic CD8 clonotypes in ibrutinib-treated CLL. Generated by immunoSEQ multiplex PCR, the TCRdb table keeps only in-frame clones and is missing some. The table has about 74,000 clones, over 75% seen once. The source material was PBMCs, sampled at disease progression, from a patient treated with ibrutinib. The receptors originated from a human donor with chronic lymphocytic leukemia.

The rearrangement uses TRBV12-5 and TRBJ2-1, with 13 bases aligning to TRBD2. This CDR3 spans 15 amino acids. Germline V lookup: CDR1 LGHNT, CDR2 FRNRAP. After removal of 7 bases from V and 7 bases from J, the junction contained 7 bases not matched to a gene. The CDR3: CASAWGGLAGNEQFF. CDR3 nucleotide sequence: TGTGCTAGTGCCTGGGGGGGACTAGCGGGGAATGAGCAGTTCTTC.

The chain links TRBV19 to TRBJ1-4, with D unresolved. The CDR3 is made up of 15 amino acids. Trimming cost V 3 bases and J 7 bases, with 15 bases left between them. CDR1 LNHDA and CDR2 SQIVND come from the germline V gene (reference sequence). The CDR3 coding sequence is TGTGCCAGTAGTATTACCCGGGGAGTTGGTGAAAAACTGTTTTTT. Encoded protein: CASSITRGVGEKLFF.

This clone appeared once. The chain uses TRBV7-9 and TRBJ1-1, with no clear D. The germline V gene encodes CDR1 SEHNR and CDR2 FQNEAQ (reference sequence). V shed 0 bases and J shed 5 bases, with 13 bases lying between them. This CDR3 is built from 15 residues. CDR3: CASSLAWPLGTEAFF. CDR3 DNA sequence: TGTGCCAGCAGCTTAGCTTGGCCGCTGGGTACTGAAGCTTTCTTT.

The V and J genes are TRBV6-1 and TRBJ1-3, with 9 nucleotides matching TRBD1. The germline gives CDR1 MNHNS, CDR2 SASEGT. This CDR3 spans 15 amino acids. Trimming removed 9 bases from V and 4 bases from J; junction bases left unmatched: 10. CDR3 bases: TGTGCCAGTGAAACAGGGGGCTCCAGCGGAAACACCATATATTTT. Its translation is CASETGGSSGNTIYF.

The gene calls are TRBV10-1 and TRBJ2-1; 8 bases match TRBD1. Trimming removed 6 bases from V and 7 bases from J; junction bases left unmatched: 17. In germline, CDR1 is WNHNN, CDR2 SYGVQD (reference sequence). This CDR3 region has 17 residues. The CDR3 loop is CASSDGGAGGFRNEQFF. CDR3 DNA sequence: TGCGCCAGCAGCGACGGCGGGGCAGGGGGCTTTAGAAATGAGCAGTTCTTC.

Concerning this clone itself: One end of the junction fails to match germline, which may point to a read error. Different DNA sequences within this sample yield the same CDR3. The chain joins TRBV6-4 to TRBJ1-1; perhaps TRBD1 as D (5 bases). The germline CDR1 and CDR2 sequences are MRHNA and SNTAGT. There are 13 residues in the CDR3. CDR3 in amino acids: CASSGAENTEAFF. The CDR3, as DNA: TGCGCCAGCAGTGGGGCAGAGAACACTGAAGCTTTCTTT.

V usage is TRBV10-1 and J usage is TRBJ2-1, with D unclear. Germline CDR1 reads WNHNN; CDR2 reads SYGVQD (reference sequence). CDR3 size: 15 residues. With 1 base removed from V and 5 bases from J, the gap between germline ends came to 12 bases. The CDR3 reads CASSELGQENNEQFF. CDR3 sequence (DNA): TGCGCCAGCAGTGAGTTAGGTCAGGAAAACAATGAGCAGTTCTTC.

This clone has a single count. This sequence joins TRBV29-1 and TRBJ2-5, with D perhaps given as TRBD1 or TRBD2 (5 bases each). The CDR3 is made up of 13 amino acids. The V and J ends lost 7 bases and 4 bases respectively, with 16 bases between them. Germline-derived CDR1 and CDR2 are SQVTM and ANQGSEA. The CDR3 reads CSAGRDLSETQYF. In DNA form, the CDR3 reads TGCAGCGCAGGACGGGACCTTTCAGAGACCCAGTACTTC.

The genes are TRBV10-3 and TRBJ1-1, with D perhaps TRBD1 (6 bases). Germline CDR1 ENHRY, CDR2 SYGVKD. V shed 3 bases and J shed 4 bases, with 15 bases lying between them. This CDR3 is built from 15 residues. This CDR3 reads CAISDPTGLVTEAFF. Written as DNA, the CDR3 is TGTGCCATCAGTGATCCTACAGGGCTCGTCACTGAAGCTTTCTTT.

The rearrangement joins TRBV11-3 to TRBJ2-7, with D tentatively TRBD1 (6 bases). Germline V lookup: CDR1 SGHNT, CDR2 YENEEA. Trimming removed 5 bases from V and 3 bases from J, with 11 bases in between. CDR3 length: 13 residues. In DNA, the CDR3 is TGTGCCAGCAGCCGTAACAGGGACTACGAGCAGTACTTC. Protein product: CASSRNRDYEQYF.

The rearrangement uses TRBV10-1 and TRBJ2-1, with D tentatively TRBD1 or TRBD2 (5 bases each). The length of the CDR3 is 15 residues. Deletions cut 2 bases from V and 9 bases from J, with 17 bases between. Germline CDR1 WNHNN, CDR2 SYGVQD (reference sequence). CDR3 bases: TGCGCCAGCAGTGAGAGCCAGGGACCCTTGGGTGAGCAGTTCTTC. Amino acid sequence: CASSESQGPLGEQFF.

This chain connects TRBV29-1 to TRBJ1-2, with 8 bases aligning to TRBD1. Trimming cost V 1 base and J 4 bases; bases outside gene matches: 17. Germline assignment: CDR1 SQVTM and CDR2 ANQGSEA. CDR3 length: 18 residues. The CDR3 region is CSVEARPLGQGHFYGYTF. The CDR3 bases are TGCAGCGTTGAAGCTCGGCCCCTTGGACAGGGACACTTCTATGGCTACACCTTC. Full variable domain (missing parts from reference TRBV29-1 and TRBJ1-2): SAVISQKPSRDICQRGTSLTIQCQVDSQVTMMFWYRQQPGQSLTLIATANQGSEATYESGFVIDKFPISRPNLTFSTLTVSNMSPEDSSIYLCSVEARPLGQGHFYGYTFGSGTRLTVV.

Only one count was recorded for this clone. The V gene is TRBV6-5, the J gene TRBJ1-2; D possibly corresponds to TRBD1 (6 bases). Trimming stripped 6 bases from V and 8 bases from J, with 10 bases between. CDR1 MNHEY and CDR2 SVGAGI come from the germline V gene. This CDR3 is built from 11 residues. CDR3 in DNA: TGTGCCAGCAGCACAGGGCGAGGCTACACCTTC. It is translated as CASSTGRGYTF.

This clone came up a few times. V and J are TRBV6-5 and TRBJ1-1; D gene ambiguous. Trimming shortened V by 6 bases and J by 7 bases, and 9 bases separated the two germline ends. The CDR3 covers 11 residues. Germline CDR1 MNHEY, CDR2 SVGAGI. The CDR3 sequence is CASSDAGEAFF. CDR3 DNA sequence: TGTGCCAGCAGCGACGCGGGTGAAGCTTTCTTT.

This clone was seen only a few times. The CDR3 DNA reads TGTGCCAGCAGAGGACTAGCGAGCACAGATACGCAGTATTTT. It translates to CASRGLASTDTQYF. The chain has TRBV6-5 and TRBJ2-3; 9 nucleotides agree with TRBD2. After removal of 6 bases from V and 0 bases from J, the junction contained 1 base not matched to a gene. Germline V lookup: CDR1 MNHEY, CDR2 SVGAGI. The CDR3 has 14 residues.

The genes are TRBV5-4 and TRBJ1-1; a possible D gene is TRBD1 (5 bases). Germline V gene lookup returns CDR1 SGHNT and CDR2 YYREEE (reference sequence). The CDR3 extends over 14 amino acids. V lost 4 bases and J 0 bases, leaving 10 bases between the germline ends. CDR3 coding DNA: TGTGCCAGCAGCCCACGACAGATGAACACTGAAGCTTTCTTT. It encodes CASSPRQMNTEAFF.

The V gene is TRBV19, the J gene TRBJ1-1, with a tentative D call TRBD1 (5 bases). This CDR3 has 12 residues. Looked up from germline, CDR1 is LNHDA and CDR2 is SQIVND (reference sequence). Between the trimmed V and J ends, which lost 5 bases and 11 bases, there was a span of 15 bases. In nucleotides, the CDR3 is TGTGCCAGTAGTCCATGGGGGTCTAGCGCTTTCTTT. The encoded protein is CASSPWGSSAFF.

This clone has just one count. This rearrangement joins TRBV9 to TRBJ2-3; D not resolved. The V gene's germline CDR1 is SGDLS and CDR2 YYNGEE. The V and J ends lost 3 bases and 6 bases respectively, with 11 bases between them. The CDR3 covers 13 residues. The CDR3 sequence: CASSAYVGDTQYF. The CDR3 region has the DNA TGTGCCAGCAGCGCATACGTTGGGGATACGCAGTATTTT.

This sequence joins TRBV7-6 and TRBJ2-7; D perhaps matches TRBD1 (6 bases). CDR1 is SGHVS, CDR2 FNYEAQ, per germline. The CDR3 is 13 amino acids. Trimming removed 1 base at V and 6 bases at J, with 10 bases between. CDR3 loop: CASSLEDRSEQYF. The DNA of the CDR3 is TGTGCCAGCAGCTTAGAAGACAGGTCCGAGCAGTACTTC.